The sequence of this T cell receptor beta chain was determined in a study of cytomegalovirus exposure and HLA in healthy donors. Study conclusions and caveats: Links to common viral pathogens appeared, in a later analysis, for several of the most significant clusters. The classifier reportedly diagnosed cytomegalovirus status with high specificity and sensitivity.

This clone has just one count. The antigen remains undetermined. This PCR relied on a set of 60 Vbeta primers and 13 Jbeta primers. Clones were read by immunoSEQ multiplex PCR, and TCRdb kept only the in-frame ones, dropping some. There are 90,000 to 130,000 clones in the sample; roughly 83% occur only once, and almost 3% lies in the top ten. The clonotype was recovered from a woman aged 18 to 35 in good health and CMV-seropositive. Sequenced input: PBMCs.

The CDR3 DNA reads as TGTGCCTGGACCCCTTACTCGACAGGGAGGTTTCGTGATGGCTACACCTTC. It encodes CAWTPYSTGRFRDGYTF. The chain links TRBV30 to TRBJ1-2; TRBD1 matches 7 bases. Germline V gene lookup returns CDR1 GTSNPN and CDR2 SVGIG (reference sequence). The junction had 20 bases not matched to a gene; V was cut back by 4 bases and J by 6 bases. CDR3 size: 17 residues.